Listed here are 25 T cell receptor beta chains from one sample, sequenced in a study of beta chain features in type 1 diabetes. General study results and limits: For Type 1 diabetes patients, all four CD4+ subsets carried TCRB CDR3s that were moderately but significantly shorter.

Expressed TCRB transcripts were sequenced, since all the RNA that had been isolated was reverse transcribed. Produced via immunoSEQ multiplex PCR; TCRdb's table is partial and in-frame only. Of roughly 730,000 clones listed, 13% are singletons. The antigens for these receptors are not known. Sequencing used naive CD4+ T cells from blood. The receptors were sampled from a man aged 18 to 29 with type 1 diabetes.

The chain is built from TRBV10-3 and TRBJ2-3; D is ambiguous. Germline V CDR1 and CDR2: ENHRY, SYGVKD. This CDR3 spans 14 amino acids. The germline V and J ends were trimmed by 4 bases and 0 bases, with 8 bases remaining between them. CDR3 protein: CAISAQTSTDTQYF. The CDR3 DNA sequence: TGTGCCATCAGTGCCCAAACTAGCACAGATACGCAGTATTTT.

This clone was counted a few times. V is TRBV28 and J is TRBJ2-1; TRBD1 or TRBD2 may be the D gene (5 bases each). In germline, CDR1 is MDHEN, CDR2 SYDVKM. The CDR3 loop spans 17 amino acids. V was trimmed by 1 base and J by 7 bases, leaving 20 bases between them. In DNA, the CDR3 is TGTGCCAGCAGTTTATTTCCCCCCAGGGACCCTCGGAATGAGCAGTTCTTC. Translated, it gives CASSLFPPRDPRNEQFF.

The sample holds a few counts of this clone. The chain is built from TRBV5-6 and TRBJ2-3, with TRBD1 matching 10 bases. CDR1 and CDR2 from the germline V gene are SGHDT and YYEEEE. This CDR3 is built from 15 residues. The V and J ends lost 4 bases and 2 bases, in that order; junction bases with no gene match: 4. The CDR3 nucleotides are TGTGCCAGCAGCGCCGGGACAGGGGACACAGATACGCAGTATTTT. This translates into CASSAGTGDTDTQYF.

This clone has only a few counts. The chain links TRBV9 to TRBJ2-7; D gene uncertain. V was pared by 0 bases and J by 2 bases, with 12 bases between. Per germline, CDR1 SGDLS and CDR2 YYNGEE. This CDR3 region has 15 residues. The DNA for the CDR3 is TGTGCCAGCAGCGTAGCTGGAGACGGTACCTACGAGCAGTACTTC. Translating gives CASSVAGDGTYEQYF.

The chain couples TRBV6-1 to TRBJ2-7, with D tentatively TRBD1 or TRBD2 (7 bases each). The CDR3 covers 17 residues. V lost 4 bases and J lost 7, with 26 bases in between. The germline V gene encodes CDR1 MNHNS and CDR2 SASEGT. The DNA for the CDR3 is TGTGCCAGCAGTGTCTATGGGAGGGGGACAGATCTTTTGGAGCAGTACTTC. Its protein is CASSVYGRGTDLLEQYF.

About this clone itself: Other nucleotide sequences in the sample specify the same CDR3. The CDR3 sequence is CASSLQAGDQETQYF. DNA of the CDR3: TGCGCCAGCAGCTTGCAGGCGGGAGATCAAGAGACCCAGTACTTC. This chain joins TRBV5-1 and TRBJ2-5; TRBD2 agrees at 7 bases. Losses at the gene ends were 1 base for V and 2 bases for J; bases not matched to a gene: 5. Germline values: CDR1 SGHRS, CDR2 YFSETQ. The CDR3 totals 15 residues.

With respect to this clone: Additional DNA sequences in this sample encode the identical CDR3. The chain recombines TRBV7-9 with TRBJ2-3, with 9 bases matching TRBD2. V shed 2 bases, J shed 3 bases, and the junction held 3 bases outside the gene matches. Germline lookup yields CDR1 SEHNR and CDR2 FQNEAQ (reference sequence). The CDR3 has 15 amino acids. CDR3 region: CASSLPAGGTDTQYF. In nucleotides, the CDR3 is TGTGCCAGCAGCTTACCCGCGGGGGGGACAGATACGCAGTATTTT.

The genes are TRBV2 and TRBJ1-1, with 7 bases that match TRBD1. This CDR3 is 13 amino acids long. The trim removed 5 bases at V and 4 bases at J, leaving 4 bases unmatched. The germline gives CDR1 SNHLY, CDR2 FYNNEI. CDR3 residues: CASSNTGATEAFF. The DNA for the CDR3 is TGTGCCAGCAGTAATACAGGGGCCACTGAAGCTTTCTTT.

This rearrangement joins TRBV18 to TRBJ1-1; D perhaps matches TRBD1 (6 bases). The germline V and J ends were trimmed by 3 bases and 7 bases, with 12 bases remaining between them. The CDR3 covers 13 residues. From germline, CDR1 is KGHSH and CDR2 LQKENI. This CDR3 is CASSPSEDSEAFF. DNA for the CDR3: TGTGCCAGCTCACCTTCGGAGGACAGTGAAGCTTTCTTT.

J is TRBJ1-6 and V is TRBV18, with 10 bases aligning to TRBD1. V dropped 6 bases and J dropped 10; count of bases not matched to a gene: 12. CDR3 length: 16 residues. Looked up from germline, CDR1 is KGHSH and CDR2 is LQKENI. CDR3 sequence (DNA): TGTGCCAGCTCCCGTTGGACAGGGGGGACGGGATCACCCCTCCACTTT. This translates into CASSRWTGGTGSPLHF.

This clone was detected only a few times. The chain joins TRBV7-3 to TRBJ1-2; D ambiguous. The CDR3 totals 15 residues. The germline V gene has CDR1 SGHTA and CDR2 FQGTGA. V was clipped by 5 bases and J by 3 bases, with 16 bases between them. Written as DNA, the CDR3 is TGTGCCAGCAGCCTAGACACTTCCTTCTACTATGGCTACACCTTC. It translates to CASSLDTSFYYGYTF.

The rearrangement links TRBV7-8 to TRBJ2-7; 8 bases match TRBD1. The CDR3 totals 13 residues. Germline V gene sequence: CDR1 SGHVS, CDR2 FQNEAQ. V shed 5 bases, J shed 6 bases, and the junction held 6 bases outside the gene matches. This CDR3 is CASSVRTGIEQYF. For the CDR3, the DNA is TGTGCCAGCAGCGTCCGGACAGGGATCGAGCAGTACTTC.

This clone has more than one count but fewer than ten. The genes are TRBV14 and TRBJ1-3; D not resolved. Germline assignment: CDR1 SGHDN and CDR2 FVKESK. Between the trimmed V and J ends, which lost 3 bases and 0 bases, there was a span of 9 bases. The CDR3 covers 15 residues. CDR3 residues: CASSQGVISGNTIYF. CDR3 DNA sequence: TGTGCCAGCAGCCAGGGTGTTATCTCTGGAAACACCATATATTTT.

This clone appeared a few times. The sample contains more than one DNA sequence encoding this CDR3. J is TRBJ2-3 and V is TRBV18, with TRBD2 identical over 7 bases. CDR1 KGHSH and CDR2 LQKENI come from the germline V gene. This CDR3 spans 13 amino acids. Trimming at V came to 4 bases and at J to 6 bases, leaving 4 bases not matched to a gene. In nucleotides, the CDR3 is TGTGCCAGCTCACAAGGAGCGGGGGATACGCAGTATTTT. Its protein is CASSQGAGDTQYF.

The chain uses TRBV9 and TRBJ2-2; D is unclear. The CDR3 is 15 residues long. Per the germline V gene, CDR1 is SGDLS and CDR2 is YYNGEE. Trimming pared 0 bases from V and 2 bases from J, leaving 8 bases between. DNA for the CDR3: TGTGCCAGCAGCGTAGGACATACCAACACCGGGGAGCTGTTTTTT. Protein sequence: CASSVGHTNTGELFF.

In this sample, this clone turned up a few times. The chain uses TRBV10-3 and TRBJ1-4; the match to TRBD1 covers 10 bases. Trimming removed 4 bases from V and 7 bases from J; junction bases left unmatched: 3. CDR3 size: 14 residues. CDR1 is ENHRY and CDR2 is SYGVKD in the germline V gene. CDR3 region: CAISGTGGSEKLFF. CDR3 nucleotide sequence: TGTGCCATCAGTGGGACAGGGGGTAGTGAAAAACTGTTTTTT.

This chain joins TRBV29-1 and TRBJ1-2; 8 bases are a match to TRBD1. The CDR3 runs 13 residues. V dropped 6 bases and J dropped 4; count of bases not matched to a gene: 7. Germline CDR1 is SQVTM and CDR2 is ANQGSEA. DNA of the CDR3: TGCAGCGTCGGAGGGACAGGCGGCTATGGCTACACCTTC. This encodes CSVGGTGGYGYTF.

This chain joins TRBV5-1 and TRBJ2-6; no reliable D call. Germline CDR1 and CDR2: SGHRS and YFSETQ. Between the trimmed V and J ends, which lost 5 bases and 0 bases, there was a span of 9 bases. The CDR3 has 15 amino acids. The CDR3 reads CASSFTDSGANVLTF. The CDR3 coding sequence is TGCGCCAGCAGTTTTACAGACTCTGGGGCCAACGTCCTGACTTTC.

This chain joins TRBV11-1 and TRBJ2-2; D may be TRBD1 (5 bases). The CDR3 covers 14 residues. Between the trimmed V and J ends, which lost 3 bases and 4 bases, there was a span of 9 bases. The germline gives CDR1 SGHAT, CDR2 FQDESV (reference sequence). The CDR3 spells CASSFDSFTGELFF. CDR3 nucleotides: TGTGCCAGCAGCTTCGACAGCTTCACCGGGGAGCTGTTTTTT.

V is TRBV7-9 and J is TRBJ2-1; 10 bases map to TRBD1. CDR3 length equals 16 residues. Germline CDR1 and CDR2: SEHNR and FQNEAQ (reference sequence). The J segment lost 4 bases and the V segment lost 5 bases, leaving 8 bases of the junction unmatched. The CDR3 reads CASSPPGQGIYNEQFF. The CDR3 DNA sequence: TGTGCCAGCAGCCCGCCGGGACAGGGGATTTACAATGAGCAGTTCTTC.

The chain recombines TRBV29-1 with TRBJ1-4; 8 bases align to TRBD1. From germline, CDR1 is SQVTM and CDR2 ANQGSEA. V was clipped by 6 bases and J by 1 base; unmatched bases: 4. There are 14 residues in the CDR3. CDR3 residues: CSVAGQGTNEKLFF. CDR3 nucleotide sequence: TGCAGCGTGGCCGGACAGGGAACTAATGAAAAACTGTTTTTT.

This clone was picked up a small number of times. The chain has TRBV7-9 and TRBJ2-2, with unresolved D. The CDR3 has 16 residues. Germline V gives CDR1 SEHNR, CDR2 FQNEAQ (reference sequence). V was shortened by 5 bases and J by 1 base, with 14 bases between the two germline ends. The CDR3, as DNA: TGTGCCAGCAGCCCCATAGGGTCATGGAACACCGGGGAGCTGTTTTTT. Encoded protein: CASSPIGSWNTGELFF.

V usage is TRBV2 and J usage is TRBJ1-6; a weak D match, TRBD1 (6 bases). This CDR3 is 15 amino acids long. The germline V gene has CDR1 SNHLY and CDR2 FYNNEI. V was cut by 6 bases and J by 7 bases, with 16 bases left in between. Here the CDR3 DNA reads TGTGCCAGCAGAGGTGATACAGGGAACAATTCACCCCTCCACTTT. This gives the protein CASRGDTGNNSPLHF.

The CDR3 region is CASRVTGENYEQYF. In DNA form, the CDR3 reads TGTGCCAGCAGGGTGACAGGGGAGAACTACGAGCAGTACTTC. The chain combines TRBV28 with TRBJ2-7; 8 bases line up with TRBD1. The CDR3 covers 14 residues. The junction had 7 bases not matched to a gene; V was cut back by 6 bases and J by 3 bases. The germline CDR1 and CDR2 sequences are MDHEN and SYDVKM.

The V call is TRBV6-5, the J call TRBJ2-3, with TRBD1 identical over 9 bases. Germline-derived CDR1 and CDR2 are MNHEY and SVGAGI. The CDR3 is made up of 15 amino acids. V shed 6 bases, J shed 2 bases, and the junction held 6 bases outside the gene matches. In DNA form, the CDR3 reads TGTGCCAGCAGCAACACAGGGGGCGTCACAGATACGCAGTATTTT. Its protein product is CASSNTGGVTDTQYF.